What follows is one TCR beta chain and its context. What antigen it recognizes has not been identified. No clone much larger than this one lies a single base away; base qualities are absent. Its CDR3 holds 13 amino acids, cysteine through phenylalanine. Only the CDR3 DNA stays, 39 bases, in frame from base 1. Unmatched junction bases come to 3, with V trimmed by 4 bases and J by 2 bases. Reading the germline V gene (reference sequence) gives CDR1 GTSNPN and CDR2 SVGIG. TCRbeta CDR3 regions were amplified from genomic DNA by means of the immunoSEQ Assay, a bias-controlled multiplex PCR. In the original analysis: The number of nucleated cells in each sample was estimated by amplification of reference gene primers within the assay. To quantify the absolute abundance of each unique TCRbeta CDR3 rearrangement, sequence reads were collapsed and filtered. For each sample, productive Simpson clonality was calculated as the square root of Simpson's diversity index across productive rearrangements. Held by TCRdb, this immuneACCESS table contains in-frame sequences only and omits some clones. Under half of the omission traces to an unresolved V gene where checked; the cause of the rest is unknown. For V, J and clone size, that table is used; D and trimming come from the DNA. The sample profile shows approximately 30,000 clones; 80% to 90% of them were found once. The top ten clones comprise about 0.55% of the sample.

Collaborating institutions collected whole blood in K2EDTA tubes following their own protocols. For TCRbeta analysis, collaborators shipped samples in one of three forms: frozen whole blood, isolated PBMCs, or DNA extracted from either of those sample types. The data were taken from a study of blood T cell repertoires in COVID-19 (dated by TCRdb to 2018 to 2021). For context, the study as a whole: Samples from collaborators originated in the United States, Italy and Spain and spanned both the acute and convalescent phases of COVID-19. The repertoires were released in a freely available public database intended as a resource for research on the immune response to SARS-CoV-2. Deeply sampled blood TCRbeta repertoires from subjects exposed to, actively infected with, or recovered from COVID-19 were included in the dataset. Where available, HLA class I and class II types were taken from metadata supplied by the sample provider and were not determined by assay-based typing. Samples came from the ongoing ImmuneRACE study (first 160 participants) plus 1,254 subjects from 6 global collaborators. Nearly every sample came with metadata listing a de-identified subject ID, COVID-19 status, age in years and sex. The prospective study material was composed of cDNA or gDNA derived from T cells, B-cell-depleted T cells, or PBMCs.

Overall results and qualifications from the work: Clinical and demographic metadata were provided uncurated, with the amount varying by source and participant.

This chain is built from TRBV30 and TRBJ1-1; 8 middle bases align to TRBD1. The sequence came from a woman aged 40 to 49 with active or convalescent COVID-19. The sequenced material came from peripheral blood. In nucleotide form, the sequence is TGTGCCTGGACAGGGGGCCTTAACACTGAAGCTTTCTTT. The encoded protein is CAWTGGLNTEAFF.